The sequence of this T cell receptor (beta chain) was determined in a study of graft-versus-host responses after intestinal transplantation. Study as a whole: Every one of the recipients received anti-thymocyte globulin induction and afterwards took tacrolimus and steroids for 3 to 4 years.

Study-wide points: GvH clones were identified in recipient marrow, with some first appearing in ileum or blood.

Sequencing used immunoSEQ multiplex PCR; TCRdb keeps in-frame clones, though not all of them. The sample contains 65,000 to 85,000 clones, around 90% of which appear only once. Points on this clone: Its specificity is unknown.

Per germline, CDR1 SGDLS and CDR2 YYNGEE. V lost 6 bases, J lost 0 bases, and 15 bases lay in between. The CDR3 covers 15 residues. The source is a human donor who was the organ donor for an intestinal transplant. Sample: unstimulated CD8+ T cells sorted from spleen or lymph node cells, taken before transplant. The V call is TRBV9, the J call TRBJ1-1, with a tentative D call TRBD1 (5 bases). CDR3 bases: TGTGCCAGCACCCGGGGCAGGGAGATGAACACTGAAGCTTTCTTT. Protein: CASTRGREMNTEAFF.